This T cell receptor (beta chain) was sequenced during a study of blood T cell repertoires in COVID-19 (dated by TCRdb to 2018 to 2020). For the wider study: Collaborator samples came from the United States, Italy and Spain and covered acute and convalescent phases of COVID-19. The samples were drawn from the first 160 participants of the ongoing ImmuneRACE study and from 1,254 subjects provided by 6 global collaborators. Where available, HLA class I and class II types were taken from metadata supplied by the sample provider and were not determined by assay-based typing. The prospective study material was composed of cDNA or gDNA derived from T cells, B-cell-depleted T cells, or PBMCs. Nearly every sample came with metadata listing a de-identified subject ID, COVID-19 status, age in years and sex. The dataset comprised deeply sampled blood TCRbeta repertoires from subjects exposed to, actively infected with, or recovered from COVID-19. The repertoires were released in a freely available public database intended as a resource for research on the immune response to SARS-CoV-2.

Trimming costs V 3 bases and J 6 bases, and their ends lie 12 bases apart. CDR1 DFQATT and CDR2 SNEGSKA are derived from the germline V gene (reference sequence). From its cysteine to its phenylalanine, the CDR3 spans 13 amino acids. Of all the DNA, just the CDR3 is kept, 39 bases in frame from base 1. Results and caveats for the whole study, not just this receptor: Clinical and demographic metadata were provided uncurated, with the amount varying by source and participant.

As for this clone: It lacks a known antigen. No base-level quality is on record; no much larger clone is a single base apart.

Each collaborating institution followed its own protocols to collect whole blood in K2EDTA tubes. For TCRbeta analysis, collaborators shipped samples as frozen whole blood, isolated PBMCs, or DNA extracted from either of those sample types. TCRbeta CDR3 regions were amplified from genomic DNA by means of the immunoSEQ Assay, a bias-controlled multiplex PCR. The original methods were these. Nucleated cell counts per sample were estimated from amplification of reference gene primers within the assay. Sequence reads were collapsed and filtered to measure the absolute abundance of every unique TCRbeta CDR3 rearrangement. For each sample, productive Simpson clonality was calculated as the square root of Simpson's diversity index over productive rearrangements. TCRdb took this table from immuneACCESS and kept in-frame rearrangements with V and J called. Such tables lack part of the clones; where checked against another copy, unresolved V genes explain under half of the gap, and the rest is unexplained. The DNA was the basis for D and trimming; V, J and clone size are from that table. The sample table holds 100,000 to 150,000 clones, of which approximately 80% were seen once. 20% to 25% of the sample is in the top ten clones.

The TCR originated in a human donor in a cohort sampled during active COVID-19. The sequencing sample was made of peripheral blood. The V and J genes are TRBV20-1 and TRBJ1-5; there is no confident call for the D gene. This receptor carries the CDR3 CSASRGFGQPQHF. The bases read TGCAGTGCTAGTAGAGGGTTCGGTCAGCCCCAGCATTTT.